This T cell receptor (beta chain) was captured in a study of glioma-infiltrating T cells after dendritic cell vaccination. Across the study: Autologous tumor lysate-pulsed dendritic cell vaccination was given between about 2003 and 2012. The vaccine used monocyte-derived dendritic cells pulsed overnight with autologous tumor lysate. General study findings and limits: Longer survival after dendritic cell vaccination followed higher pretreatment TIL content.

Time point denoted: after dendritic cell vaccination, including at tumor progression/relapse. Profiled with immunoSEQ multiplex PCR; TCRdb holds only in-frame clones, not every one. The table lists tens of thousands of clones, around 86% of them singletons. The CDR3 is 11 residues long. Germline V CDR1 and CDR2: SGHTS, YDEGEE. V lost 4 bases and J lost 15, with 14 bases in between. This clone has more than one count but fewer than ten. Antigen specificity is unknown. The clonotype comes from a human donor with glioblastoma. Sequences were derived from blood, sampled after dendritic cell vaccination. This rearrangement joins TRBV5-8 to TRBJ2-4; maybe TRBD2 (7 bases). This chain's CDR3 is CASSTGGLRYF. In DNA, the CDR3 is TGTGCCAGCAGCACCGGGGGGCTCAGGTACTTC.